The sequence of this T cell receptor beta chain was determined in a study of control samples from healthy donors and cancer patients. The assay was immunoSEQ multiplex PCR, and TCRdb's table has in-frame clones only and misses some. The sample has 150,000 to 170,000 clones, about 94% seen once. The CDR3 has 14 amino acids. CDR1 is MGHRA, CDR2 YSYEKL, per germline. V shed 3 bases and J shed 6 bases, with 13 bases lying between them. The chain recombines TRBV4-1 with TRBJ2-3; D not certain. The sequence derives from a man aged 35 to 55 in good health. What was sequenced was blood. CDR3 region: CASSQRERADTQYF. For the CDR3, the DNA is TGCGCCAGCAGCCAGAGAGAAAGGGCTGATACGCAGTATTTT.